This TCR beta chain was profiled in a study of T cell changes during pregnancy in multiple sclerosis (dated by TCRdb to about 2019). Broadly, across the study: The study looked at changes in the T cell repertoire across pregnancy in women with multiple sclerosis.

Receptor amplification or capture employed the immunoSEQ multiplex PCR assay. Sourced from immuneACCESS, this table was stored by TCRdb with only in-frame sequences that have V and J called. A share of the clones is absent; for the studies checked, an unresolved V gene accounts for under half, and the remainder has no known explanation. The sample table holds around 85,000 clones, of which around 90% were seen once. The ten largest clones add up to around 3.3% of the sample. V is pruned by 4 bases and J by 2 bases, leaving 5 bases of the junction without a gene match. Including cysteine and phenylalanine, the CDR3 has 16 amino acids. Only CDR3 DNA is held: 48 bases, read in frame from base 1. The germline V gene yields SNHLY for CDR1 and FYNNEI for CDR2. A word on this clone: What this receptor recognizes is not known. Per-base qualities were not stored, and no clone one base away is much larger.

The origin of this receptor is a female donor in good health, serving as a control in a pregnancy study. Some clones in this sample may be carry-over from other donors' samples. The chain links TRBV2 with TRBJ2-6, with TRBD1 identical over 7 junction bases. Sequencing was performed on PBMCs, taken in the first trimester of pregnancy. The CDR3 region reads CASSVIGGAGANVLTF. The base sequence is TGTGCCAGCAGTGTAATAGGGGGCGCTGGGGCCAACGTCCTGACTTTC.